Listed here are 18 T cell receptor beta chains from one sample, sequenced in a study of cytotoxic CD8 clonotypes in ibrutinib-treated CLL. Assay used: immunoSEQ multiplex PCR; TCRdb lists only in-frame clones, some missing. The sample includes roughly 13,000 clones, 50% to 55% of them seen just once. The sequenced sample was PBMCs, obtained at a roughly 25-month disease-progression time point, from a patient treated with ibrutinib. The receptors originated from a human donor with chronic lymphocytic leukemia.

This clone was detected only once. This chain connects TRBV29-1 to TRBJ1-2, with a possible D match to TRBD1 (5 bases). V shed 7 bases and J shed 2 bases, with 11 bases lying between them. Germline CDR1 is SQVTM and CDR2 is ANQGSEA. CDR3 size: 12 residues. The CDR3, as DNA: TGCAGCGGCGGGGCTCTGAACTATGGCTACACCTTC. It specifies CSGGALNYGYTF.

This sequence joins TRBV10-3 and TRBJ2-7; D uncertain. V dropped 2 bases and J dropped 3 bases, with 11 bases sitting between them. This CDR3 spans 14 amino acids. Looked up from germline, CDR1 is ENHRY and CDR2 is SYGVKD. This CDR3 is CAISEGPPFYEQYF. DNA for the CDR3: TGTGCCATCAGTGAGGGTCCTCCTTTCTACGAGCAGTACTTC.

CDR3 coding DNA: TGTGCCAGCAGCCCTGGGGGTGGACAAGAGACCCAGTACTTC. Translation gives CASSPGGGQETQYF. The chain joins TRBV7-9 to TRBJ2-5; perhaps D is TRBD1 or TRBD2 (5 bases each). The CDR3 spans 14 residues. Germline CDR1 and CDR2: SEHNR and FQNEAQ (reference sequence). Between the trimmed V and J ends, which lost 5 bases and 2 bases, there was a span of 12 bases. The whole variable domain, filled in from reference TRBV7-9 and TRBJ2-5, reads DTGVSQNPRHKITKRGQNVTFRCDPISEHNRLYWYRQTLGQGPEFLTYFQNEAQLEKSRLLSDRFSAERPKGSFSTLEIQRTEQGDSAMYLCASSPGGGQETQYFGPGTRLLVL.

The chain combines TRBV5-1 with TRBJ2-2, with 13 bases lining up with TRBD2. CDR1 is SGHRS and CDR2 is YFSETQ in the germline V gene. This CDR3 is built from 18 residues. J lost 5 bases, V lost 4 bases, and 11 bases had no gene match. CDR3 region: CASSRGLAGSGGTGELFF. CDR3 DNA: TGCGCCAGCAGCAGGGGACTAGCGGGGTCAGGAGGGACCGGGGAGCTGTTTTTT.

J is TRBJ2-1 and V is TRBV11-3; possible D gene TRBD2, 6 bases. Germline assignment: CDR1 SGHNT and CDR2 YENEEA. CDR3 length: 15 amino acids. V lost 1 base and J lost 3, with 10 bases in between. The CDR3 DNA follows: TGTGCCAGCAGCTTAGGGGTCGGGGGCTACAATGAGCAGTTCTTC. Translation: CASSLGVGGYNEQFF.

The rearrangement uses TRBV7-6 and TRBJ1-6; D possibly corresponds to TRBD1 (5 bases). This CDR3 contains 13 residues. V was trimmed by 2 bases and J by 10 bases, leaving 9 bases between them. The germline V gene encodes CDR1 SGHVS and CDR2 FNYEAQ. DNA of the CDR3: TGTGCCAGCAGCTTACAGGGTGGGTCACCCCTCCACTTT. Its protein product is CASSLQGGSPLHF.

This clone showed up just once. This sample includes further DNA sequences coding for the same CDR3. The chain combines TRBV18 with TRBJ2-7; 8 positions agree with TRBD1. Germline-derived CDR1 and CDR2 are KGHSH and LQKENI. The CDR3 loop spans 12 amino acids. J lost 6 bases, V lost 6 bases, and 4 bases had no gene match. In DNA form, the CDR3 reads TGTGCCAGCTCGTCAGACAGGGGCGAGCAGTACTTC. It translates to CASSSDRGEQYF.

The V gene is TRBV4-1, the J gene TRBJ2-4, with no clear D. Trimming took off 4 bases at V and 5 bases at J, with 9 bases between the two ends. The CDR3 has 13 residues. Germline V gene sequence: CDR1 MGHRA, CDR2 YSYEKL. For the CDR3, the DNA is TGCGCCAGCAGCCTCGGACGACAAAACATTCAGTACTTC. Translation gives CASSLGRQNIQYF.

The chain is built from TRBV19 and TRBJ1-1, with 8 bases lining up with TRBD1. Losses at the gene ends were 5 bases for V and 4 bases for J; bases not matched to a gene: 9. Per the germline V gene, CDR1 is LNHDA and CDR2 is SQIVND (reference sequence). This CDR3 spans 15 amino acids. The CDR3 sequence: CASSQGTGWGTEAFF. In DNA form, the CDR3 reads TGTGCCAGTAGTCAAGGGACAGGTTGGGGCACTGAAGCTTTCTTT.

The CDR3 bases are TGTGCCAGCAGCTTGGCGGGGAGAGAGACCCAGTACTTC. Translating it yields CASSLAGRETQYF. The genes are TRBV5-4 and TRBJ2-5, with TRBD2 as a possible D gene (5 bases). Deletions cut 0 bases from V and 4 bases from J, with 7 bases between. The CDR3 runs to 13 residues. Germline V CDR1 and CDR2: SGHNT, YYREEE (reference sequence). Combining the CDR3 with reference TRBV5-4 and TRBJ2-5 gives the whole variable domain ETGVTQSPTHLIKTRGQQVTLRCSSQSGHNTVSWYQQALGQGPQFIFQYYREEENGRGNFPPRFSGLQFPNYSSELNVNALELDDSALYLCASSLAGRETQYFGPGTRLLVL.

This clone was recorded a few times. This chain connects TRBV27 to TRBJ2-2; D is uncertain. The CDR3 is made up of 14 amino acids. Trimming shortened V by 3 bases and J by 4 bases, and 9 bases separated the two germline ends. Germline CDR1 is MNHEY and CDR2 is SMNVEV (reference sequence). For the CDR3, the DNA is TGTGCCAGCAGTTTGGAACTCATCACCGGGGAGCTGTTTTTT. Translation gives CASSLELITGELFF.

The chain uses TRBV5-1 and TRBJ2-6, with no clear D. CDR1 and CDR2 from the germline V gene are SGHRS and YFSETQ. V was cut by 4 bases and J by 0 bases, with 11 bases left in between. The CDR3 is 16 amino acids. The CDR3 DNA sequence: TGCGCCAGCAGCCTTGTACGGGCCTCTGGGGCCAACGTCCTGACTTTC. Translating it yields CASSLVRASGANVLTF. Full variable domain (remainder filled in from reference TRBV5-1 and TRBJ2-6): KAGVTQTPRYLIKTRGQQVTLSCSPISGHRSVSWYQQTPGQGLQFLFEYFSETQRNKGNFPGRFSGRQFSNSRSEMNVSTLELGDSALYLCASSLVRASGANVLTFGAGSRLTVL.

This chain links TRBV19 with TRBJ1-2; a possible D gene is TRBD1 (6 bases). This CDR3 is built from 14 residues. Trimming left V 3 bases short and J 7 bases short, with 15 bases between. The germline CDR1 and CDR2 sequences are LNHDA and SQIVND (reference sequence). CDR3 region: CASSIPGAILGYTF. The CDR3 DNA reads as TGTGCCAGTAGTATTCCGGGGGCGATTCTTGGCTACACCTTC.

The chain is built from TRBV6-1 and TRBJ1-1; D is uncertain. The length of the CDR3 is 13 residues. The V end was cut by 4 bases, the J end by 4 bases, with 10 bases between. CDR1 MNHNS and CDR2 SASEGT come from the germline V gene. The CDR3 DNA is TGTGCCAGCAGTGCAAACCAGCTCACTGAAGCTTTCTTT. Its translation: CASSANQLTEAFF.

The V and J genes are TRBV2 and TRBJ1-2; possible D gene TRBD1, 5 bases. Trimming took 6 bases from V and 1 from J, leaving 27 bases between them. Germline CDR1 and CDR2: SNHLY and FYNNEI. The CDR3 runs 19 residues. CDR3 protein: CASRGRRQKPVNINYGYTF. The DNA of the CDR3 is TGTGCCAGCAGGGGAAGAAGACAGAAACCTGTAAATATTAACTATGGCTACACCTTC. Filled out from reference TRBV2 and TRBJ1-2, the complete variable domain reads EPEVTQTPSHQVTQMGQEVILRCVPISNHLYFYWYRQILGQKVEFLVSFYNNEISEKSEIFDDQFSVERPDGSNFTLKIRSTKLEDSAMYFCASRGRRQKPVNINYGYTFGSGTRLTVV.

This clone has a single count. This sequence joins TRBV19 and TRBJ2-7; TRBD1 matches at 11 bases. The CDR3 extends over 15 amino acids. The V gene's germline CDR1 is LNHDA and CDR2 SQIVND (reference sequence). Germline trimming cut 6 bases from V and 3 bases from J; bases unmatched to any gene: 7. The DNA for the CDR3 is TGTGCCAGTAGATTCTCCGGGACAGGGGGCTACGAGCAGTACTTC. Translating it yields CASRFSGTGGYEQYF.

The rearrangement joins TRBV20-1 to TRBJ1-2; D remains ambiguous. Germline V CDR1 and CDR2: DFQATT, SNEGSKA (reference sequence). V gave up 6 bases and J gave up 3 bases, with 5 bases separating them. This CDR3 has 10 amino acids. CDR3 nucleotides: TGCAGTGCCTCCGACTATGGCTACACCTTC. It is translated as CSASDYGYTF.

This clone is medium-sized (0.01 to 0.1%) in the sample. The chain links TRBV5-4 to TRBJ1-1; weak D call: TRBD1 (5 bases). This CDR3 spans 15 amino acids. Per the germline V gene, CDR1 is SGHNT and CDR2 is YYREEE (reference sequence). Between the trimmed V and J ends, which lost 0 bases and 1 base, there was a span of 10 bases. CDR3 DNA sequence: TGTGCCAGCAGCTTGGATAGGCAGGGGAACACTGAAGCTTTCTTT. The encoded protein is CASSLDRQGNTEAFF.